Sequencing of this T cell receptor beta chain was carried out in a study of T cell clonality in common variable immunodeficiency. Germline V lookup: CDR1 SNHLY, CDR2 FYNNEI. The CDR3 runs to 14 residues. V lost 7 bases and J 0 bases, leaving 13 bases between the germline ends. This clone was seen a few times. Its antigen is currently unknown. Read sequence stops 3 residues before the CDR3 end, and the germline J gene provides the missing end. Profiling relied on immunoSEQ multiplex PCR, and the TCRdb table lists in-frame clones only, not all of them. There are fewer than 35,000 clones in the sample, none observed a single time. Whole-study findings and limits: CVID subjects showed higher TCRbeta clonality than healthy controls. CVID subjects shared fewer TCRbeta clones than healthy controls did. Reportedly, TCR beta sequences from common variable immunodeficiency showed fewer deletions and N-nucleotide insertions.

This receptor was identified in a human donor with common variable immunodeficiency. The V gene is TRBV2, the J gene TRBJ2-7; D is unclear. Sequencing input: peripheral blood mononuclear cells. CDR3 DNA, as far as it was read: TGTGCCAGCAAACTCGGTTTTGGCTCCTACGAG. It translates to CASKLGFGSYE. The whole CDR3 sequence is CASKLGFGSYEQYF.